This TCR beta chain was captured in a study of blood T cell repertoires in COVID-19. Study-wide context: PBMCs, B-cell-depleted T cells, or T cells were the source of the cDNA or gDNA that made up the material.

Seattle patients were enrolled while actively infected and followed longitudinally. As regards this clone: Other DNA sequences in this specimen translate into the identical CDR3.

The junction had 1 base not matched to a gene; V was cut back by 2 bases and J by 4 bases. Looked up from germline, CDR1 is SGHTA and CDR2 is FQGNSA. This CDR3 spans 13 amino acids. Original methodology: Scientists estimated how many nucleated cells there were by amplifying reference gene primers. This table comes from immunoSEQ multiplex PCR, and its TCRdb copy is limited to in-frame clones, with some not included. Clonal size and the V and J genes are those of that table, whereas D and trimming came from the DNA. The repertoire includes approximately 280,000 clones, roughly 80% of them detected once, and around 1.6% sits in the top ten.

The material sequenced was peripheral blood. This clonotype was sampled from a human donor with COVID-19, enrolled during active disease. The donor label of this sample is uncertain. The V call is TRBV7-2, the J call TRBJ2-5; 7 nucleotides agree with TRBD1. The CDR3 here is CASSLNRGETQYF. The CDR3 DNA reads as TGTGCCAGCAGCTTAAACAGGGGAGAGACCCAGTACTTC.